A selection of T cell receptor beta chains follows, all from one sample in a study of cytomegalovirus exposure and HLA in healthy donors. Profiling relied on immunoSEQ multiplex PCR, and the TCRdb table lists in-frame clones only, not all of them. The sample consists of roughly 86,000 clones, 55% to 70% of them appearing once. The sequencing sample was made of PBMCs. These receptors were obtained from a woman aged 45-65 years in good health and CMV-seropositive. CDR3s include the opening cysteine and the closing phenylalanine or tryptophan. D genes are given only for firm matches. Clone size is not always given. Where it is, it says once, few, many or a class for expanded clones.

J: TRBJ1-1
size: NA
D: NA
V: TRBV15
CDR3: CATSRGGMNTEAFF
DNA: TGTGCCACCAGCCGTGGAGGGATGAACACTGAAGCTTTCTTT

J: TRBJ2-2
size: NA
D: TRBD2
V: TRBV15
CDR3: CATSRDGSGGPPGELFF
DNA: TGTGCCACCAGCAGAGATGGATCGGGGGGGCCTCCCGGGGAGCTGTTTTTT

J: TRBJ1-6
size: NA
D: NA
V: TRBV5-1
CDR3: CASSLTGTTNSPLHF
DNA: TGCGCCAGCAGTTTGACCGGGACAACAAATTCACCCCTCCACTTT

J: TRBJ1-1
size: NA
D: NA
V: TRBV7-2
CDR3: CASSSLGGTTEAFF
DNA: TGTGCCAGCAGTTCCCTCGGGGGTACCACTGAAGCTTTCTTT

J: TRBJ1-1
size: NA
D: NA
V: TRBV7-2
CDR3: CASSLQGNTEAFF
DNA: TGTGCCAGCAGCCTCCAGGGGAACACTGAAGCTTTCTTT

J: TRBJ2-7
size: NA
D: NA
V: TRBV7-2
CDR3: CASSSSQALYEQYF
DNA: TGTGCCAGCAGCTCCAGTCAGGCCCTCTACGAGCAGTACTTC

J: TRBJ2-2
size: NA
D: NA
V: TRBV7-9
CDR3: CASTPGTGFTGELFF
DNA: TGTGCCAGCACACCAGGCACAGGGTTCACCGGGGAGCTGTTTTTT

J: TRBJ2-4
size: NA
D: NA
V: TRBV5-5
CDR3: CASSLVENIQYF
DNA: TGTGCCAGCAGCTTAGTAGAAAACATTCAGTACTTC

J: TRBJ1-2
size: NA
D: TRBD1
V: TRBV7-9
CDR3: CASSSTTGNYGYTF
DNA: TGTGCCAGCAGCTCTACGACAGGGAACTATGGCTACACCTTC

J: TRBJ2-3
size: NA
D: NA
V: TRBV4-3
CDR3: CASSQNGDGGQRDTQYF
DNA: TGCGCCAGCAGCCAAAACGGAGACGGGGGGCAGAGAGATACGCAGTATTTT

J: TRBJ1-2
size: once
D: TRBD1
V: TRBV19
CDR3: CASMGQGFNYGYTF
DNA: TGTGCCAGTATGGGACAGGGGTTCAACTATGGCTACACCTTC

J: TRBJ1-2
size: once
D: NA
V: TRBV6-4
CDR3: CASSDYRGAGYGYTF
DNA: TGTGCCAGCAGTGACTACCGGGGGGCCGGGTATGGCTACACCTTC

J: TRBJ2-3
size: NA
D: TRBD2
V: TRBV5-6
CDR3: CASSLGRGGLNTQYF
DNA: TGTGCCAGCAGCTTGGGGCGGGGGGGCCTAAATACGCAGTATTTT

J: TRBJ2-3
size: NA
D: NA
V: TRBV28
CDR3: CASSSQGSGTDTQYF
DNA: TGTGCCAGCAGTTCTCAGGGATCCGGCACAGATACGCAGTATTTT

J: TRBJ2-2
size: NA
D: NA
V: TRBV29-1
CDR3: CSATGQLHTGELFF
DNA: TGCAGCGCCACAGGACAGTTACACACCGGGGAGCTGTTTTTT

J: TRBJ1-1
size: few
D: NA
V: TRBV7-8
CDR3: CASSLEVRGNTEAFF
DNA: TGTGCCAGCAGCTTAGAAGTCAGGGGGAACACTGAAGCTTTCTTT

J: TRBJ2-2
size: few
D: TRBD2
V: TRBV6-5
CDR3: CASSSSGGNTGELFF
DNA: TGTGCCAGCAGTTCTAGCGGGGGGAACACCGGGGAGCTGTTTTTT

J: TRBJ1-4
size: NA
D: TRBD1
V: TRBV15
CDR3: CATSRTGGTNEKLFF
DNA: TGTGCCACCAGCAGGACAGGGGGCACTAATGAAAAACTGTTTTTT

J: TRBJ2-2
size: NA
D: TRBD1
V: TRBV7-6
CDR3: CASSSRRGISTGELFF
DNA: TGTGCCAGCAGCTCCCGCAGGGGGATAAGTACCGGGGAGCTGTTTTTT

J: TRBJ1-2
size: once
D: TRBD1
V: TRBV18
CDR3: CASSPGQEEYGYTF
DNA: TGTGCCAGCTCACCTGGACAGGAAGAATATGGCTACACCTTC

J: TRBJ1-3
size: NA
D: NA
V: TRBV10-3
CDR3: CAISPGGFTLGNTIYF
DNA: TGTGCCATCAGTCCGGGAGGGTTTACTCTGGGAAACACCATATATTTT

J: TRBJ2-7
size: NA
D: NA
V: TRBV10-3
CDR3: CASSTGFGDEQYF
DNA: TGTGCCAGCAGTACAGGCTTTGGGGACGAGCAGTACTTC

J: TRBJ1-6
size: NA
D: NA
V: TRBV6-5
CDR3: CASSYSRGANNSPLHF
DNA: TGTGCCAGCAGTTACTCGCGGGGGGCGAATAATTCACCCCTCCACTTT

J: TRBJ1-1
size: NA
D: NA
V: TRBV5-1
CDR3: CASSLASWRGTEAFF
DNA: TGCGCCAGCAGCTTGGCCAGTTGGAGGGGCACTGAAGCTTTCTTT

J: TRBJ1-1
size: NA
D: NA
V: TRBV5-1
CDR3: CASSSNRVKGTEAFF
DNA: TGCGCCAGCAGCTCAAACAGGGTAAAGGGCACTGAAGCTTTCTTT

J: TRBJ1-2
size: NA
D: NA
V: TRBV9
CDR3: CASSWGQGRRNDGYTF
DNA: TGTGCCAGCAGCTGGGGGCAGGGTAGGCGCAATGATGGCTACACCTTC

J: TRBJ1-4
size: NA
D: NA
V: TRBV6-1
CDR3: CASSEAWSRTVEKLFF
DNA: TGTGCCAGCAGTGAAGCTTGGTCCCGGACAGTTGAAAAACTGTTTTTT

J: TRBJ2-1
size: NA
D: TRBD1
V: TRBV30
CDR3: CAWSVGTAVQFF
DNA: TGTGCCTGGAGTGTTGGGACAGCAGTTCAGTTCTTC

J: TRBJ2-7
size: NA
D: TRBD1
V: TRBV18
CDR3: CASSPDGTGAYEQYF
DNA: TGTGCCAGCTCACCGGATGGGACAGGGGCCTACGAGCAGTACTTC

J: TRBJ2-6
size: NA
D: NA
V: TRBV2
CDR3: CASYWSGANVLTF
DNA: TGTGCCAGCTACTGGTCTGGGGCCAACGTCCTGACTTTC

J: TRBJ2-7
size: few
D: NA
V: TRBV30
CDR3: CAWSVRTYYEQYF
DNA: TGTGCCTGGAGTGTAAGGACTTACTACGAGCAGTACTTC

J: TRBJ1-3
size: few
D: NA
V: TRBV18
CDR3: CASSLTRAGELSGNTIYF
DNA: TGTGCCAGCTCACTTACTCGAGCAGGGGAGCTCTCTGGAAACACCATATATTTT

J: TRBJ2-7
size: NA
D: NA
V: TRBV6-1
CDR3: CASSDWPYEQYF
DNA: TGTGCCAGCAGTGATTGGCCCTACGAGCAGTACTTC

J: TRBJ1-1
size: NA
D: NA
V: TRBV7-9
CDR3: CASSFQGDTEAFF
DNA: TGTGCCAGCAGCTTTCAGGGCGACACTGAAGCTTTCTTT

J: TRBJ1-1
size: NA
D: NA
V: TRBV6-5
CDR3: CASSLTGIGAEAFF
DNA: TGTGCCAGCAGCCTGACAGGAATTGGGGCTGAAGCTTTCTTT

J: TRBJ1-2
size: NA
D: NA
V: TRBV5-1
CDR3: CASRDEGGSYNYGYTF
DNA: TGCGCCAGCAGGGATGAAGGGGGATCGTATAACTATGGCTACACCTTC

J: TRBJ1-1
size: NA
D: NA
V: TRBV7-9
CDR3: CASSNREYTEAFF
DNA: TGTGCCAGCAGCAACAGGGAGTACACTGAAGCTTTCTTT

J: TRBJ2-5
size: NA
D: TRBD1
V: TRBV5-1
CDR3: CASSSTGVQETQYF
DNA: TGCGCCAGCAGCTCGACAGGGGTACAAGAGACCCAGTACTTC

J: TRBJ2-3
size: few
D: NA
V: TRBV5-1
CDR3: CASSLGVGTASTDTQYF
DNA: TGCGCCAGCAGCTTGGGGGTTGGGACTGCTAGCACAGATACGCAGTATTTT

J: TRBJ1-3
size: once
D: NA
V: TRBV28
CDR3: CASRATGSMGGNTIYF
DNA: TGTGCCAGCAGAGCTACAGGGTCTATGGGTGGAAACACCATATATTTT

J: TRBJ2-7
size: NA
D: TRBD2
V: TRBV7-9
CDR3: CASSRWRGAVTYEQYF
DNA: TGTGCCAGCAGCCGCTGGCGGGGGGCCGTCACCTACGAGCAGTACTTC